This is a list of T cell receptor beta chains from one sample in a study of blood T cell repertoires in COVID-19. Method: immunoSEQ multiplex PCR; TCRdb's copy keeps in-frame clones and lacks some. The sample has around 160,000 clones, 85% seen once. Sequencing input: peripheral blood. Receptors were obtained from a woman aged 40 to 55 with active or convalescent COVID-19. Both conserved end residues are trimmed from each CDR3. Fields, in order: V gene, D gene, J gene, CDR3 protein. A D gene is named only where the DNA matches it firmly.

TRBV20-1,TRBD1,TRBJ2-5,SASIGTEETQY
TRBV30,TRBD2,TRBJ2-3,ASPRLAGGPDTQY
TRBV18,-,TRBJ1-1,ASSPPIQGPLHTEAF
TRBV3-1/TRBV3-2,TRBD1,TRBJ2-5,ASSQGGGQGETQY
TRBV9,-,TRBJ2-1,ASSFLSGNEQF
TRBV7-2,-,TRBJ2-3,ASSPDSDFTDTQY
TRBV30,-,TRBJ1-1,AWVRDTNTEAF
TRBV18,TRBD1,TRBJ1-2,ASSPLNVRDRSNYGYT
TRBV2,TRBD1,TRBJ1-1,ASRADRGTEAF
TRBV7-2,TRBD2,TRBJ2-3,ASSLVAAGETDTQY
TRBV28,TRBD1,TRBJ1-1,ASSLSQGDYLMNTEAF
TRBV5-5,TRBD1,TRBJ2-1,ASSFGPRDRGFLDEQF
TRBV5-5,-,TRBJ1-5,ASKPGQPQH
TRBV5-1,-,TRBJ2-1,ASSLVVAVSYNEQF
TRBV27,TRBD1,TRBJ2-7,ASSGTGRSQMRQY
TRBV18,TRBD1,TRBJ2-1,ASSTGPGQGV
TRBV9,-,TRBJ2-2,ASTGPDRLTGELF
TRBV18,-,TRBJ2-1,ASSPGNEQF
TRBV19,TRBD1,TRBJ1-1,ASSMRAGGFTEAF
TRBV6-5,-,TRBJ1-5,AIRGGAGQPQH
TRBV28,TRBD1,TRBJ1-6,ASSFAGGNLPLH
TRBV6-2/TRBV6-3,TRBD1,TRBJ1-2,ASSWSRDRSSGGYT
TRBV7-2,-,TRBJ2-5,ASSLGPRSETQY
TRBV28,TRBD1,TRBJ1-5,ASRNRGGNQPQH
TRBV12-3/TRBV12-4,-,TRBJ1-1,ASSFEDLRGAF
TRBV24-1,TRBD1,TRBJ1-2,ATSDKGTGQYLYGYT
TRBV19,-,TRBJ1-5,ASSQTGGHQPQH
TRBV28,TRBD1,TRBJ1-1,ASSLSTGVGTEAF
TRBV5-4,-,TRBJ1-1,ASSVQGTLNTEAF
TRBV28,-,TRBJ1-2,ASRSGANYGYT
TRBV6-5,TRBD2,TRBJ2-1,ASRRVTSGDDEQF
TRBV6-5,-,TRBJ2-7,ASTSSYEQY